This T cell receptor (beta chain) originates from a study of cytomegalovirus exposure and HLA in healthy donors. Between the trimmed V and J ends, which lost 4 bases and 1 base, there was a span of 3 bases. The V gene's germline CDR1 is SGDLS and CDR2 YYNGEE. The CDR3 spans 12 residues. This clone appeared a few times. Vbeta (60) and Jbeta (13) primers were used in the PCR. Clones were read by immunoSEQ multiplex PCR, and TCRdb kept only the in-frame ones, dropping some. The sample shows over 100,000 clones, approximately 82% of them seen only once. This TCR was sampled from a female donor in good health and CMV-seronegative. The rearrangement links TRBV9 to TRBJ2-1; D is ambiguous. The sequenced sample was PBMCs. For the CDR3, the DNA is TGTGCCAGCAGCCCATCCTACAATGAGCAGTTCTTC. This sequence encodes CASSPSYNEQFF.